This T cell receptor beta chain emerged from a study of Tregs in tolerant kidney transplant recipients. The germline V and J ends were trimmed by 5 bases and 5 bases, with 15 bases remaining between them. This CDR3 has 15 amino acids. In germline, CDR1 is SEHNR, CDR2 FQNEAQ (reference sequence). Worth noting for this clone: The read falls 3 residues short of the CDR3 end, and the missing part is taken from the germline J gene.

Here immunoSEQ multiplex PCR was the method, and the copy in TCRdb shows in-frame clones only, minus some. In all, the sample yields tens of thousands of clones. Specimen: CD8+ T cells from blood, collected before the transplant. The V gene is TRBV7-9, the J gene TRBJ2-2; D perhaps matches TRBD1 (6 bases). This TCR came from a human donor who received a combined kidney and bone marrow transplant. The sequenced CDR3 bases are TGTGCCAGCAGCGCCTTAACAGGGCGGACCGGGGAG. Translation: CASSALTGRTGE. In full, the CDR3 is CASSALTGRTGELFF.